Here is one TCR beta chain with its context. The data derive from a study of blood T cell repertoires in COVID-19. Background on the study: Some COVID-19 samples were acute and others convalescent; all came from the United States, Italy and Spain.

The method was immunoSEQ multiplex PCR; TCRdb's version includes in-frame clones alone and lacks a portion of them. The sample shows a few hundred thousand clones, about 87% of them seen only once. This CDR3 is built from 16 residues. V was trimmed by 0 bases and J by 5 bases, leaving 18 bases between them. CDR1 SGHKS and CDR2 YYEKEE come from the germline V gene (reference sequence). The chain uses TRBV5-5 and TRBJ2-7, with D possibly TRBD2 on 7 matching bases. Sequencing input: peripheral blood. The receptor comes from a man in his 60s who had recovered from COVID-19. DNA of the CDR3: TGTGCCAGCAGCTTGGAATGGGGGGGCCAGGCGAACGAGCAGTACTTC. Translated: CASSLEWGGQANEQYF.